The TCR beta chain described here comes from a study of regulatory T cells in long-lasting Graves disease. For the study at large: The study enrolled newly diagnosed Graves' patients on antithyroid drugs under 3 months. The study, taken as a whole, reports: Persistent cases favored TRBV28, TRBJ1-2 and TRBJ2-5.

This CDR3 is 15 amino acids long. The ends were cut back, 4 bases at V and 5 bases at J, with 16 bases in the middle. Germline lookup yields CDR1 SGHNT and CDR2 YYREEE (reference sequence). Relying on iRepertoire HTBI primers and Arm-PCR of CDR3 regions, the team built TCR beta libraries. TCRdb re-called the multiplex PCR reads with MiXCR, one entry per CDR3 protein. The table has almost 450,000 distinct CDR3 sequences, around 15% seen once. Time point specified: newly diagnosed GD, antithyroid drugs for less than 3 months. Following extraction of RNA from PBMCs, that RNA was used to make the TCR library. Under American Thyroid Association guidelines, Graves' disease was diagnosed. This clonotype showed up just a few times. Antigen unknown. The data were also submitted as part of a second study, on T cells in Graves' hyperthyroidism and ophthalmopathy.

The chain is built from TRBV5-4 and TRBJ2-4, with a tentative D call TRBD2 (6 bases). This specimen was peripheral blood mononuclear cells (PBMCs), taken at new diagnosis, from a patient treated with antithyroid drugs. The clonotype originates from a woman aged 25-40 years with Graves disease. The CDR3 spells CASSAGPSAQNIQYF. CDR3 coding DNA: TGTGCCAGCAGCGCGGGACCCAGTGCCCAAAACATTCAGTACTTC.